This TCR beta chain was captured by sequencing in a study of T cell repertoires in breast cancer. Background on the study: On average each sample gave around 510,000 sequences, about 9.5 reads per cell. Study outcomes and limitations: Possibly tumor-specific: eighteen TCR pairs in seven or more tumors, rare in control blood. Transcript abundance and primer differences skewed clone recovery in emulsion RT-PCR.

This clonotype showed up many times. Antigen unknown. Germline CDR1 DFQATT, CDR2 SNEGSKA (reference sequence). The CDR3 covers 12 residues. The germline V and J ends were trimmed by 7 bases and 5 bases, with 12 bases remaining between them. Primers covering all TCR V genes were used in emulsion RT-PCR on CD8+ T cells. During the second nested PCR, blocking oligonucleotides suppressed genes that were not paired. TCRdb re-called the emulsion pairing reads with MiXCR, one entry per CDR3 protein. Of about 40,000 distinct CDR3 sequences in the sample, 35% to 50% are singletons; the top ten hold approximately 57%.

The TCR comes from a pool of human donors with breast cancer or a healthy control (not recorded which). Sequencing was performed on CD8+ T cells. This chain links TRBV20-1 with TRBJ1-5, with D possibly matching TRBD1 (6 bases). The CDR3 reads CSVTGFDQPQHF. The DNA for the CDR3 is TGCAGTGTTACAGGGTTCGATCAGCCCCAGCATTTT.